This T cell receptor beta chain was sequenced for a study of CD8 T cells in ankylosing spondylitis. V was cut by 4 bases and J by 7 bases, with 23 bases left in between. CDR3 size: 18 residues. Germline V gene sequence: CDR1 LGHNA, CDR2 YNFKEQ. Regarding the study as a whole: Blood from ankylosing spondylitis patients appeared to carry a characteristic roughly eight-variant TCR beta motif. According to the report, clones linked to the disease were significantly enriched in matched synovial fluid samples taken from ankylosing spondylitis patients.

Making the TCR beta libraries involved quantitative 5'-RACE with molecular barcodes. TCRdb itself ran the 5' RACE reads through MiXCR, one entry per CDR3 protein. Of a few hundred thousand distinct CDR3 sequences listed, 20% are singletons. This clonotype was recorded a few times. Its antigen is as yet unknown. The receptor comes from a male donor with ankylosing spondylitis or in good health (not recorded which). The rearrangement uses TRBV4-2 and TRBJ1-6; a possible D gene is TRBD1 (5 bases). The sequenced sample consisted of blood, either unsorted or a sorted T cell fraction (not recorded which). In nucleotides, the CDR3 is TGTGCCAGCAGCCTCATTTCAAGGGGAGGGAGGGCCAATTCACCCCTCCACTTT. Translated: CASSLISRGGRANSPLHF.